This TCR beta chain was captured in a study of cytotoxic CD8 clonotypes in ibrutinib-treated CLL. The count of this clone is one. There are 17 residues in the CDR3. The germline V gene has CDR1 SEHNR and CDR2 FQNEAQ (reference sequence). Trimming removed 6 bases from V and 0 bases from J; junction bases left unmatched: 11. TCRdb's table, derived via immunoSEQ multiplex PCR, lists solely in-frame clones and lacks some. The data contain around 200,000 clones, about four fifths of them singletons. Cryopreserved PBMCs yielded around 2 micrograms of genomic DNA for TCR beta libraries. The chain combines TRBV7-9 with TRBJ2-7, with 10 bases aligning to TRBD2. The clonotype originates from a human donor with chronic lymphocytic leukemia. Source: PBMCs, taken after 12 months of ibrutinib treatment. The CDR3 here is CASSRGSGRGSSYEQYF. The CDR3, as DNA: TGTGCCAGCAGTCGGGGGAGCGGGAGGGGAAGCTCCTACGAGCAGTACTTC.